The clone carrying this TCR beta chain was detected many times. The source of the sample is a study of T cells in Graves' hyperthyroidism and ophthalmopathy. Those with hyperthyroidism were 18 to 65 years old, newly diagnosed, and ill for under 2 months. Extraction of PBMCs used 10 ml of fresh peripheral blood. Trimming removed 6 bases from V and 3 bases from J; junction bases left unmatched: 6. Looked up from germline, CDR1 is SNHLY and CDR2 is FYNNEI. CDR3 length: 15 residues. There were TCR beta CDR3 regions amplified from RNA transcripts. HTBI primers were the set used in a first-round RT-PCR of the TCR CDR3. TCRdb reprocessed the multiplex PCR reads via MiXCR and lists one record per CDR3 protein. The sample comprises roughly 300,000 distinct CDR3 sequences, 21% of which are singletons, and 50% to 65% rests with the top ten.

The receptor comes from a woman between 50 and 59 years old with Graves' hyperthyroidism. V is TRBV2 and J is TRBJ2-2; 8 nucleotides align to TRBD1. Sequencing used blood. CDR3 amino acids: CASRDRVSDTGELFF. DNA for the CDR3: TGTGCCAGCAGGGACAGGGTATCGGACACCGGGGAGCTGTTTTTT. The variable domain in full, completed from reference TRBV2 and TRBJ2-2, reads EPEVTQTPSHQVTQMGQEVILRCVPISNHLYFYWYRQILGQKVEFLVSFYNNEISEKSEIFDDQFSVERPDGSNFTLKIRSTKLEDSAMYFCASRDRVSDTGELFFGEGSRLTVL.